This T cell receptor beta chain emerged from a study of cytomegalovirus exposure and HLA in healthy donors. Background on the study: About 80 million unique TCRs from HLA-typed donors made up an early data release.

Use of 60 Vbeta and 13 Jbeta primers characterized the PCR. The data were produced by immunoSEQ multiplex PCR, yet TCRdb's version contains in-frame clones alone and is incomplete. The sample has approximately 200,000 clones; more than 60% are singletons. V shed 6 bases and J 7 bases; nucleotides not matched to a gene: 5. CDR3 length equals 14 residues. Looked up from germline, CDR1 is MNHEY and CDR2 is SVGAGI. This chain connects TRBV6-5 to TRBJ2-1; TRBD2 agrees at 11 bases. The receptor comes from a man aged 35-49 years in good health and CMV-seronegative. The sequencing input was PBMCs. The CDR3 nucleotides are TGTGCCAGCAGGGTAGCGGGAGGGCCGAATGAGCAGTTCTTC. Amino acids: CASRVAGGPNEQFF.